This is a list of T cell receptor beta chains from one sample in a study of human CD8 memory T cell subsets. TCRdb re-analyzed the 5' RACE reads; it lists each CDR3 protein once, without DNA. The sample data list thousands of distinct CDR3 sequences. Source material: CD8+ T cells from PBMCs. Receptors originate from a human donor in good health. The CDR3 runs from the conserved cysteine through the conserved F or W. Fields, in order: clone size, J gene, V gene, CDR3 protein. For some rows the clone size is stated as once, few or many, or as a class when expanded; others skip it.

NA,TRBJ2-1,TRBV6-6,CASSWTGDEQFF
NA,TRBJ2-3,TRBV7-9,CASSFPDTITDTQYF
medium-sized,TRBJ2-7,TRBV28,CASSLIGQPAYEQYF
medium-sized,TRBJ2-7,TRBV3-1,CASSASREQYF
NA,TRBJ2-5,TRBV5-1,CASSESQGLQETQYF
medium-sized,TRBJ2-7,TRBV30,CAWSGAGAIYEQYF
NA,TRBJ2-7,TRBV25-1,CASSDPRDHWSDEQYF
NA,TRBJ2-7,TRBV5-1,CASSIPTSGSDEQYF
NA,TRBJ2-2,TRBV29-1,CSVKTGNTGELFF
NA,TRBJ2-3,TRBV29-1,CSVGQGAGDTQYF
NA,TRBJ1-2,TRBV2,CASRTGDYGYTF
NA,TRBJ2-3,TRBV24-1,CATATGASSTDTQYF
NA,TRBJ2-7,TRBV19,CASRYMGFAGEQYF
NA,TRBJ2-5,TRBV29-1,CSVEDPDRAQGGSQETQYF
medium-sized,TRBJ2-1,TRBV11-2,CASSRWTGEQFF